What follows describes a single T cell receptor (beta chain). Its matching antigen is unknown. Autoimmune disease history or systemic immunosuppression barred patients. Produced via immunoSEQ multiplex PCR; TCRdb's table is partial and in-frame only. The sample yields 40,000 to 50,000 clones, more than 85% seen once. CDR1 and CDR2 from the germline V gene are SGDLS and YYNGEE. The CDR3 loop spans 18 amino acids. V was clipped by 0 bases and J by 1 base; unmatched bases: 9. These data come from a study of OX40 agonist ivuxolimab in advanced cancers. As for the study in general: Eligibility rules accepted prior anti-PD-1, anti-PD-L1 or anti-CTLA-4 therapy, and 30% to 40% had some.

Regarding the study as a whole: Researchers did not establish what antigens the expanded peripheral T cells target. Among T cells, CD8+ cells averaged more expanded clones than CD4+ cells.

The TCR comes from an adult with an advanced solid tumor such as melanoma, head and neck, liver or kidney cancer. Sequenced material: CD4+ or CD8+ T cells sorted from blood, taken in a trial of the OX40 agonist ivuxolimab. The rearrangement links TRBV9 to TRBJ2-3; 9 nucleotides match TRBD1. CDR3 sequence (DNA): TGTGCCAGCAGCGTAGCTTGGAACCGGGACAGGGGCACAGATACGCAGTATTTT. This sequence encodes CASSVAWNRDRGTDTQYF.